This T cell receptor (beta chain) originates from a study of control samples from healthy donors and cancer patients. This clone was recorded once. Profiling relied on immunoSEQ multiplex PCR, and the TCRdb table lists in-frame clones only, not all of them. This repertoire shows about 70,000 clones, 84% found once; its top ten account for 25% to 35%. The germline V gene has CDR1 ENHRY and CDR2 SYGVKD. The CDR3 runs 14 residues. V trimming: 0 bases; J trimming: 3 bases; junction bases outside the gene matches: 0. The chain carries TRBV10-3 and TRBJ2-7; 9 bases are a match to TRBD1. Material: blood. The receptor's source is a man aged 45-65 years in good health. CDR3: CAISESTGGYEQYF. DNA for the CDR3: TGTGCCATCAGTGAGTCGACAGGGGGCTACGAGCAGTACTTC.